A selection of T cell receptor beta chains follows, all from one sample in a study of T cell responses to AZD1222 COVID-19 vaccine. TCRdb keeps only in-frame clones here, not all; method: immunoSEQ multiplex PCR. Altogether roughly 150,000 clones are present, approximately 90% being singletons, with the ten largest covering less than 2.5%. The sample in question was peripheral blood, obtained on day 0 of AZD1222 vaccination. These receptors came from an adult in good health. Both conserved end residues are part of each CDR3. The order of the fields is J gene, clone size, V gene, D gene, CDR3 protein, CDR3 DNA. A D gene is named only where the DNA matches it firmly. Only part of the rows carry a size: once, few, many, or a class if the clone is expanded.

TRBJ1-3 few TRBV13 - CASSPRPRDNTIYF TGTGCCAGCAGCCCGCGTCCCAGGGACAACACCATATATTTT
TRBJ1-2 - TRBV5-4 - CASSLRFGYGYTF TGTGCCAGCAGCTTGAGATTCGGCTATGGCTACACCTTC
TRBJ1-4 - TRBV4-3 TRBD1 CASSPGPGGNEKLFF TGCGCCAGCAGCCCCGGCCCAGGGGGGAATGAAAAACTGTTTTTT
TRBJ2-2 - TRBV19 TRBD1 CASSTTGGLGELFF TGTGCCAGTAGTACAACAGGGGGCTTAGGGGAGCTGTTTTTT
TRBJ1-4 - TRBV7-2 TRBD1 CASSLSTGGGNEKLFF TGTGCCAGCAGCCTATCTACAGGGGGTGGTAATGAAAAACTGTTTTTT
TRBJ1-4 - TRBV3-1/TRBV3-2 TRBD1 CASSQEWTGYEKLFF TGTGCCAGCAGCCAAGAGTGGACAGGCTATGAAAAACTGTTTTTT
TRBJ1-2 - TRBV7-8 TRBD1 CASSTRQGIDGYTF TGTGCCAGCAGCACCCGACAGGGAATCGATGGCTACACCTTC
TRBJ2-1 - TRBV19 - CASSIYPVDEQFF TGTGCCAGTAGTATCTACCCCGTCGATGAGCAGTTCTTC
TRBJ1-1 - TRBV19 TRBD1 CASSTATGHTEAFF TGTGCCAGTAGTACGGCGACAGGGCACACTGAAGCTTTCTTT
TRBJ1-3 - TRBV7-6 TRBD1 CASSLRQGARNTIYF TGTGCCAGCAGCCTAAGACAGGGGGCAAGAAACACCATATATTTT
TRBJ1-4 once TRBV12-3/TRBV12-4 - CATRTRGGEKLFF TGTGCCACCAGAACCCGGGGTGGTGAAAAACTGTTTTTT
TRBJ1-2 - TRBV19 - CASSTPMTGNYGYTF TGTGCCAGTAGTACTCCGATGACAGGAAACTATGGCTACACCTTC
TRBJ1-6 - TRBV7-2 - CASSLRGDADGSPLHF TGTGCCAGCAGCCTCCGGGGGGACGCCGACGGCTCACCCCTCCACTTT
TRBJ1-1 - TRBV19 - CASSTGGARGFF TGTGCCAGTAGTACAGGCGGGGCCCGAGGTTTCTTT
TRBJ1-1 - TRBV28 TRBD1 CASSIFKGTGEAFF TGTGCCAGCAGCATTTTTAAAGGGACAGGAGAAGCTTTCTTT
TRBJ1-2 few TRBV14 TRBD1 CASSQDLFQGARGYTF TGTGCCAGCAGCCAAGATCTCTTTCAGGGGGCGCGTGGCTACACCTTC
TRBJ1-6 once TRBV11-2 TRBD1 CASSIQGQEGSPLHF TGTGCCAGCAGCATACAGGGACAGGAGGGTTCACCCCTCCACTTT
TRBJ2-7 - TRBV9 TRBD1 CASSAGQRSYEQYF TGTGCCAGCAGCGCGGGACAGCGGTCCTACGAGCAGTACTTC
TRBJ1-1 - TRBV7-9 - CASSFGTDNTEAFF TGTGCCAGCAGCTTCGGGACGGACAACACTGAAGCTTTCTTT
TRBJ2-3 - TRBV9 - CASSPPAGAGKDTQYF TGTGCCAGCAGCCCTCCCGCAGGGGCGGGCAAGGATACGCAGTATTTT
TRBJ2-2 - TRBV11-2 TRBD2 CASSLELASGRAAGELFF TGTGCCAGCAGCTTAGAGCTCGCTAGCGGGAGGGCTGCCGGGGAGCTGTTTTTT
TRBJ2-1 - TRBV3-1/TRBV3-2 - CASSQISDNEQFF TGTGCCAGCAGCCAAATTTCTGACAATGAGCAGTTCTTC
TRBJ2-7 - TRBV6-5 TRBD1 CASRGQGAFSEQYF TGTGCCAGCAGAGGACAGGGGGCTTTTTCCGAGCAGTACTTC
TRBJ2-5 - TRBV3-1/TRBV3-2 - CASSLPKEGRGIQETQYF TGTGCCAGCAGCCTCCCCAAAGAGGGCAGGGGAATCCAAGAGACCCAGTACTTC
TRBJ2-2 few TRBV19 - CASSTNRENTGELFF TGTGCCAGTAGTACGAATCGGGAGAACACCGGGGAGCTGTTTTTT
TRBJ2-5 - TRBV28 - CASTKRGIKETQYF TGTGCCAGCACCAAAAGGGGGATTAAAGAGACCCAGTACTTC
TRBJ1-1 - TRBV6-1 - CASSRRAGAFF TGTGCCAGCAGTCGCAGGGCCGGGGCTTTCTTT
TRBJ2-7 - TRBV29-1 - CSVEGSGRTYEQYF TGCAGCGTTGAAGGATCAGGAAGGACCTACGAGCAGTACTTC
TRBJ1-1 - TRBV7-9 TRBD1 CASSITGDTEAFF TGTGCCAGCAGCATAACAGGGGACACTGAAGCTTTCTTT
TRBJ2-3 - TRBV5-5 TRBD2 CASSLAPTSGGPDTQYF TGTGCCAGCAGCTTGGCCCCCACTAGCGGGGGCCCAGATACGCAGTATTTT
TRBJ2-1 - TRBV7-2 - CASSLRPAVVHEQFF TGTGCCAGCAGCCTGAGGCCTGCCGTAGTCCATGAGCAGTTCTTC
TRBJ1-2 - TRBV5-8 - CASSLNSIYGYTF TGTGCCAGCAGCTTGAACAGCATCTATGGCTACACCTTC
TRBJ2-3 - TRBV6-4 TRBD1 CASSDGQGEGGDTQYF TGTGCCAGCAGTGACGGACAGGGAGAAGGTGGGGATACGCAGTATTTT
TRBJ1-1 - TRBV6-5 - CASHRRDASNTEAFF TGTGCCAGCCACAGGAGGGACGCCTCGAACACTGAAGCTTTCTTT
TRBJ2-1 - TRBV19 TRBD2 CASRLPGLAGGDEQFF TGTGCCAGTAGACTACCGGGACTAGCGGGAGGGGATGAGCAGTTCTTC
TRBJ1-1 - TRBV5-8 - CASSFKAAGFEAFF TGTGCCAGCAGCTTTAAGGCCGCCGGATTTGAAGCTTTCTTT
TRBJ2-6 - TRBV9 - CASSANRDGYSGANVLTF TGTGCCAGCAGCGCGAACCGGGACGGTTACTCTGGGGCCAACGTCCTGACTTTC
TRBJ2-2 - TRBV9 TRBD1 CASSASGTGNTGELFF TGTGCCAGCAGCGCCTCCGGGACAGGGAACACCGGGGAGCTGTTTTTT
TRBJ2-2 - TRBV5-1 - CASSGSIGELFF TGCGCCAGCAGTGGGTCCATCGGGGAGCTGTTTTTT
TRBJ2-3 - TRBV2 - CASSHKNNPTDTQYF TGTGCCAGCAGCCATAAAAACAACCCCACAGATACGCAGTATTTT
TRBJ2-2 - TRBV3-1/TRBV3-2 - CASSIRRGRVTGELFF TGTGCCAGCAGTATAAGGAGGGGGCGCGTCACCGGGGAGCTGTTTTTT
TRBJ1-1 - TRBV6-5 TRBD1 CASSYQGAGYKPFF TGTGCCAGCAGTTACCAGGGGGCGGGTTATAAACCTTTCTTT
TRBJ1-1 - TRBV10-3 - CAIGEIGTEAFF TGTGCCATCGGGGAGATCGGTACTGAAGCTTTCTTT
TRBJ1-6 - TRBV6-5 TRBD1 CASTQLQGVPPLHF TGTGCCAGCACCCAGTTACAGGGGGTTCCACCCCTCCACTTT
TRBJ2-7 few TRBV2 TRBD1 CASKYQGVGEQYF TGTGCCAGCAAATACCAGGGGGTAGGGGAGCAGTACTTC
TRBJ1-4 - TRBV2 - CASSARSGLGEKLFF TGTGCCAGCAGTGCCCGGTCGGGATTGGGGGAAAAACTGTTTTTT
TRBJ1-1 - TRBV28 TRBD1 CASSQVGTGGWMNTEAFF TGTGCCAGCAGTCAAGTGGGGACAGGGGGCTGGATGAACACTGAAGCTTTCTTT
TRBJ2-1 - TRBV19 - CASSLLDNEQFF TGTGCCAGTAGTCTACTCGACAATGAGCAGTTCTTC
TRBJ1-1 - TRBV19 - CASSTRLWVGDTEAFF TGTGCCAGTAGTACCCGTCTTTGGGTAGGGGACACTGAAGCTTTCTTT
TRBJ2-3 - TRBV24-1 TRBD2 CATSDSLPPSSGGAPDTQYF TGTGCCACCAGTGATTCACTCCCCCCTTCTAGCGGGGGGGCCCCAGATACGCAGTATTTT
TRBJ1-5 - TRBV5-6 TRBD1 CASSTGQDNQPQHF TGTGCCAGCAGCACCGGACAGGACAATCAGCCCCAGCATTTT
TRBJ1-1 - TRBV28 - CASSFTEKAFF TGTGCCAGCAGTTTTACGGAAAAAGCTTTCTTT